This TCR beta chain was documented in a study of a mutant IDH1 vaccine in newly diagnosed glioma. Notes on the study in general: Pseudoprogression seemingly bore no relation to changes in top peripheral T cell clonotypes. A vaccine-induced immune response developed in more than 85% of the patients.

Germline V CDR1 and CDR2: SGHAT, FQNNGV. This CDR3 has 16 amino acids. V shed 5 bases and J shed 2 bases, with 16 bases lying between them. As to this clone: What it binds is not known.

Assay used: immunoSEQ multiplex PCR; TCRdb lists only in-frame clones, some missing. Here the sample spans around 87,000 clones, about four fifths being singletons. Regarding time point: baseline, week 1 (first vaccination visit). The treatment was: pre-vaccination baseline after standard-of-care therapy. Each astrocytoma in the donors was new, WHO grade 3 or 4, IDH1-mutant and ATRX-lost. The clonotype originates from a woman aged 45-59 years with glioma. The chain carries TRBV11-2 and TRBJ1-3; D is unresolved. The sequenced sample was PBMCs, obtained from a glioma patient treated with radiotherapy, temozolomide or both. CDR3 in DNA: TGTGCCAGCAGCACCGAGAGGAGCATAGCTGGAAACACCATATATTTT. Amino acids: CASSTERSIAGNTIYF.